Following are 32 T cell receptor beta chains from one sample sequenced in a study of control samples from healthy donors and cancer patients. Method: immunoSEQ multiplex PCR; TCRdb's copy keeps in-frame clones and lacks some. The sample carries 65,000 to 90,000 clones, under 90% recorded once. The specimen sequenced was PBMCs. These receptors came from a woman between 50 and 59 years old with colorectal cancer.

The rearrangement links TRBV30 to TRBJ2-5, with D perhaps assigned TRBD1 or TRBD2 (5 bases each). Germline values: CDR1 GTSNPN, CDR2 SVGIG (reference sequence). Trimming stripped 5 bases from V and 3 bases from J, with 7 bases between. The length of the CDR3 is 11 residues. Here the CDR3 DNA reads TGTGCCTGGGGGACGGAAGAGACCCAGTACTTC. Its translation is CAWGTEETQYF.

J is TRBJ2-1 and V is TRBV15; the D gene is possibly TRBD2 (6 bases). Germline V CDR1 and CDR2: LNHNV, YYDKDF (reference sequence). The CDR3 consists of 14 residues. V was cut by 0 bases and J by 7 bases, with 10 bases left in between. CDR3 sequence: CATSRDMAGNEQFF. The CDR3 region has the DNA TGTGCCACCAGCAGAGACATGGCGGGAAATGAGCAGTTCTTC.

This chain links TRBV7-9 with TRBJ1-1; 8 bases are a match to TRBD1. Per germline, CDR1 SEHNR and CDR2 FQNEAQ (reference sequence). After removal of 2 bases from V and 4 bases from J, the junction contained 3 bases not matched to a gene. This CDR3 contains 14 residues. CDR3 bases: TGTGCCAGCAGCTTACAGGGGGCTGTCACTGAAGCTTTCTTT. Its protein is CASSLQGAVTEAFF.

The CDR3 is CAISDSGGPGDTQYF. Here the CDR3 DNA reads TGTGCCATCAGTGATAGCGGGGGGCCCGGAGATACGCAGTATTTT. The chain uses TRBV10-3 and TRBJ2-3, with TRBD2 identical over 10 bases. CDR1 is ENHRY, CDR2 SYGVKD, per germline. This CDR3 is built from 15 residues. V shed 3 bases and J 5 bases; nucleotides not matched to a gene: 5.

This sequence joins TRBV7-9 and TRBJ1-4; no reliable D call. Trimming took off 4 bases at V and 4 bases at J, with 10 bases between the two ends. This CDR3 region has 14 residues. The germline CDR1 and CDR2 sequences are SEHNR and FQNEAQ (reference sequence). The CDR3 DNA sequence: TGTGCCAGCAGCTCCGACGGATATAATGAAAAACTGTTTTTT. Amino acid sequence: CASSSDGYNEKLFF.

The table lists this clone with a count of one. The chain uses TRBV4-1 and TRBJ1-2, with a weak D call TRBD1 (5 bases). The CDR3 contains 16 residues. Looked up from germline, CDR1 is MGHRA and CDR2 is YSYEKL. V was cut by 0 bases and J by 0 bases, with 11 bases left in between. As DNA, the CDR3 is TGCGCCAGCAGCCAAGATTGGGCCAGGGCTAACTATGGCTACACCTTC. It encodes CASSQDWARANYGYTF.

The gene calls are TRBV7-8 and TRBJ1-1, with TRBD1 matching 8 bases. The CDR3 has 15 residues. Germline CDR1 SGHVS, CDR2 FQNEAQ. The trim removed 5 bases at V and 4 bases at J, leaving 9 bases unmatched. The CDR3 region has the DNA TGTGCCAGCAGCCGAGTAAGGACAGGGTTCACTGAAGCTTTCTTT. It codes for CASSRVRTGFTEAFF.

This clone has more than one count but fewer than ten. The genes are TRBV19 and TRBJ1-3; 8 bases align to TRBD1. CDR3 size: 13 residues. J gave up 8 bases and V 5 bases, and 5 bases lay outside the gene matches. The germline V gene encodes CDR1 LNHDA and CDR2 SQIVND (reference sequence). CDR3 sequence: CASSLQGADTIYF. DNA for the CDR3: TGTGCCAGTAGTTTGCAGGGGGCAGACACCATATATTTT.

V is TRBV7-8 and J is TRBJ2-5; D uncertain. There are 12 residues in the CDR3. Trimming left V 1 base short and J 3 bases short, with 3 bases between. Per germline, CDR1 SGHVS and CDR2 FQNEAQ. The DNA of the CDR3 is TGTGCCAGCAGCTTAGGGGAAGAGACCCAGTACTTC. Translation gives CASSLGEETQYF.

CDR3: CASSPRTQNTIYF. The CDR3, as DNA: TGTGCCAGCAGCCCCCGGACCCAAAACACCATATATTTT. This chain uses TRBV7-9 with TRBJ1-3; D unclear. Looked up from germline, CDR1 is SEHNR and CDR2 is FQNEAQ (reference sequence). V dropped 5 bases and J dropped 6 bases, with 11 bases sitting between them. This CDR3 has 13 amino acids.

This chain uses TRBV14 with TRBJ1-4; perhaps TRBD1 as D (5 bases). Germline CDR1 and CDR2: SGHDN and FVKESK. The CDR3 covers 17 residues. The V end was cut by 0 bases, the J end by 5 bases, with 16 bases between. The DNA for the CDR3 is TGTGCCAGCAGCCAAGATCGGACCGGGGGATGGAATGAAAAACTGTTTTTT. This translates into CASSQDRTGGWNEKLFF.

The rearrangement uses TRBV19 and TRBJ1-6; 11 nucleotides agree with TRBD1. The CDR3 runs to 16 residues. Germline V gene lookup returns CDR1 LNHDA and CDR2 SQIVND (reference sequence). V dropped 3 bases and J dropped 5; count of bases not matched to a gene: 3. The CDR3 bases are TGTGCCAGTAGTATTGGACAGGGGGCGAATAATTCACCCCTCCACTTT. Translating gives CASSIGQGANNSPLHF.

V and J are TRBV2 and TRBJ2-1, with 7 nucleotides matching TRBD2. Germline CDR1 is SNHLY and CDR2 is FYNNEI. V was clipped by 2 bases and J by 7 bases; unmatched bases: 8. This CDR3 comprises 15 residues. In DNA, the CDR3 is TGTGCCAGCAGTGAAATGGGGCAGGGACTAAATGAGCAGTTCTTC. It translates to CASSEMGQGLNEQFF. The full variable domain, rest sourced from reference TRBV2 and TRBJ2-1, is EPEVTQTPSHQVTQMGQEVILRCVPISNHLYFYWYRQILGQKVEFLVSFYNNEISEKSEIFDDQFSVERPDGSNFTLKIRSTKLEDSAMYFCASSEMGQGLNEQFFGPGTRLTVL.

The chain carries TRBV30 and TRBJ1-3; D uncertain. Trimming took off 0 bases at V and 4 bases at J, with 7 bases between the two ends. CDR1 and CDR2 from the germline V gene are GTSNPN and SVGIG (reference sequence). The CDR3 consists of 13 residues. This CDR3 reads CAWSVLSGNTIYF. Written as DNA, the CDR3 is TGTGCCTGGAGTGTATTAAGCGGAAACACCATATATTTT.

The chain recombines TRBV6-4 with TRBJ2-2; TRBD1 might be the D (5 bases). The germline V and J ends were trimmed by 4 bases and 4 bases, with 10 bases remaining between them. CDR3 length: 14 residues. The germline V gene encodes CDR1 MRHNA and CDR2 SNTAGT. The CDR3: CASSVTVSTGELFF. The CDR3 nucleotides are TGTGCCAGCAGTGTGACAGTATCCACCGGGGAGCTGTTTTTT.

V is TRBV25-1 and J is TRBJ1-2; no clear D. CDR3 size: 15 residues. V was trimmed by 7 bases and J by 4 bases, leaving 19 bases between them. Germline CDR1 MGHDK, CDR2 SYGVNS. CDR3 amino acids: CASTAFKSPFYGYTF. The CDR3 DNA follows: TGTGCCAGCACGGCTTTCAAGTCACCATTCTATGGCTACACCTTC.

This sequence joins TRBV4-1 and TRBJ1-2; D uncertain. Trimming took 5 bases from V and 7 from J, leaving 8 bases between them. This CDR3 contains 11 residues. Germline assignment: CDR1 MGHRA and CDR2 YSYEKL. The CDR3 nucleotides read TGCGCCAGCAGCTCGAACATTGGCTACACCTTC. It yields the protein CASSSNIGYTF.

The CDR3 reads CASSLVGQYSEQYV. Written as DNA, the CDR3 is TGTGCCAGCAGCTTAGTTGGACAGTATTCGGAGCAGTACGTC. V is TRBV7-2 and J is TRBJ2-7; possibly TRBD1 for D (6 bases). The CDR3 runs to 14 residues. The V and J ends lost 1 base and 7 bases respectively, with 14 bases between them. Germline lookup yields CDR1 SGHTA and CDR2 FQGNSA.

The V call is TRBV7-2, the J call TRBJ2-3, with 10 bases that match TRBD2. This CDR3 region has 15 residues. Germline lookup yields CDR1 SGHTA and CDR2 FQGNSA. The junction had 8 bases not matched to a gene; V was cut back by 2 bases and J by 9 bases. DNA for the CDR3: TGTGCCAGCAGCTTATACATAGCGGGGGGCACGACGCAGTATTTT. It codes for CASSLYIAGGTTQYF.

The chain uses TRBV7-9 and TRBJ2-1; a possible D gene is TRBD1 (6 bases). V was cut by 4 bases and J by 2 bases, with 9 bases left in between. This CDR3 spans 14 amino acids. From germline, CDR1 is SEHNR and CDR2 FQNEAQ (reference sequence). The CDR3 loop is CASSSRDTYNEQFF. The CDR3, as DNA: TGTGCCAGCAGCTCCCGGGACACCTACAATGAGCAGTTCTTC.

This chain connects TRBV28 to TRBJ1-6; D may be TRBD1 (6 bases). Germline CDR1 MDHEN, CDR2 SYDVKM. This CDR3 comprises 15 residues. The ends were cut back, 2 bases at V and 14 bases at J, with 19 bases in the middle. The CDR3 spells CASSLGGPGQRALHF. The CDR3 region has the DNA TGTGCCAGCAGTTTAGGGGGCCCGGGACAAAGAGCCCTCCACTTT.

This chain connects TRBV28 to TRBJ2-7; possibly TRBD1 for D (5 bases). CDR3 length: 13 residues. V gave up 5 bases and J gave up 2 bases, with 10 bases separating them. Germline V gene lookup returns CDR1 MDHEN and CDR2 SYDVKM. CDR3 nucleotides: TGTGCCAGCAGTAAGGACACACCCTACGAGCAGTACGTC. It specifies CASSKDTPYEQYV.

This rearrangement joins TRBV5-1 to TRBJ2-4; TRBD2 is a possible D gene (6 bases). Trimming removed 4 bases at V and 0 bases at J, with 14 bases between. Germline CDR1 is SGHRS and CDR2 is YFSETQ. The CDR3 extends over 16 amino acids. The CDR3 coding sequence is TGCGCCAGCAGCCCGGGGGATTCCCTAGCCAAAAACATTCAGTACTTC. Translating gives CASSPGDSLAKNIQYF.

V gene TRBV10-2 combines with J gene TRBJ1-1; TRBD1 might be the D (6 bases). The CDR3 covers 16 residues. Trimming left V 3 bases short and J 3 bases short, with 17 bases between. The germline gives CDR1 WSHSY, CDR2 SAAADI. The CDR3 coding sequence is TGCGCCAGCAGTGACTCAGGGGCTCGTGGGTACACTGAAGCTTTCTTT. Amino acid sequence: CASSDSGARGYTEAFF.

The CDR3 bases are TGTGCCAGCCAGGACAGAGCCTATGGCTACACCTTC. Its protein is CASQDRAYGYTF. The chain links TRBV6-5 to TRBJ1-2, with D possibly TRBD1 on 6 matching bases. CDR3 length: 12 amino acids. The ends were cut back, 8 bases at V and 4 bases at J, with 11 bases in the middle. Germline V CDR1 and CDR2: MNHEY, SVGAGI.

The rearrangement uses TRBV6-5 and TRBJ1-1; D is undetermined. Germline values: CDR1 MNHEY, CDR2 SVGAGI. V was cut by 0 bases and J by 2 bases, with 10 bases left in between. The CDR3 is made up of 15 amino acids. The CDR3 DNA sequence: TGTGCCAGCAGTTACTCGAGGAACTTAAACACTGAAGCTTTCTTT. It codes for CASSYSRNLNTEAFF.

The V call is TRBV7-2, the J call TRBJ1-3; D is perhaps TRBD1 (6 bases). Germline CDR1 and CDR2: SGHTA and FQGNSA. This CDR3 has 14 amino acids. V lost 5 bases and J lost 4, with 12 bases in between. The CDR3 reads CASSHTGSGNTIYF. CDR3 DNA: TGTGCCAGCAGCCACACAGGGTCCGGAAACACCATATATTTT.

As DNA, the CDR3 is TGTGCCAGCGCCGAAGGCTATAGCAATCAGCCCCAGCATTTT. It is translated as CASAEGYSNQPQHF. This rearrangement joins TRBV27 to TRBJ1-5, with D uncertain. The CDR3 length is 14 residues. Trimming cost V 8 bases and J 0 bases, with 11 bases left between them. Germline assignment: CDR1 MNHEY and CDR2 SMNVEV (reference sequence).

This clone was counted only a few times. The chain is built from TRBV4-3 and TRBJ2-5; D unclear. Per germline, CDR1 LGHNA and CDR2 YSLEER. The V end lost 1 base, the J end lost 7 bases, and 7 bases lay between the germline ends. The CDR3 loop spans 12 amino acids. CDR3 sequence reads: CASSQGTGTQYF. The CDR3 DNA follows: TGCGCCAGCAGCCAAGGGACGGGGACCCAGTACTTC.

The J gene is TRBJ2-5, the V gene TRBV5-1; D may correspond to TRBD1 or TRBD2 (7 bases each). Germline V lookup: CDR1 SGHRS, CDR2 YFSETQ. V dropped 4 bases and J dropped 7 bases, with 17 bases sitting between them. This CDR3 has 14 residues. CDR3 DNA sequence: TGCGCCAGCAGCCCCGACAGGGAGGGGGGGACCCAGTACTTC. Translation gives CASSPDREGGTQYF.

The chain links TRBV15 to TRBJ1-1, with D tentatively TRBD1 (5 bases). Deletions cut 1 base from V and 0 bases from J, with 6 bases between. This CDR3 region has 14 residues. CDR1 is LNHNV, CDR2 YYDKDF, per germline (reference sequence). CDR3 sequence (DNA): TGTGCCACCAGCAGAGGGGGGATGAACACTGAAGCTTTCTTT. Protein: CATSRGGMNTEAFF.

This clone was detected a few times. CDR3 sequence (DNA): TGTGCCAGCTGCGAACGGGACAGGGGAAATTCACCCCTCCACTTT. This translates into CASCERDRGNSPLHF. The rearrangement uses TRBV19 and TRBJ1-6, with 10 bases identical to TRBD1. The CDR3 extends over 15 amino acids. Germline V lookup: CDR1 LNHDA, CDR2 SQIVND (reference sequence). V dropped 9 bases and J dropped 7; count of bases not matched to a gene: 9.